Sequencing of this TCR beta chain was carried out in a study of T-cell memory formation after mild COVID-19. Study conclusions and caveats: Most CD4+ clones that shrank were in CM and EM, while CD8+ ones turned up in EMRA.

Each CDR3 protein is one row after TCRdb ran MiXCR on the 5' RACE reads. The sample records roughly 300,000 distinct CDR3 sequences, over 7% being singletons. Germline CDR1 LGHNA, CDR2 YNFKEQ. Trimming left V 4 bases short and J 0 bases short, with 21 bases between. CDR3 length: 18 residues. Comment on this clonotype: No antigen is known for it.

This sequence joins TRBV4-2 and TRBJ1-2; no clear D gene. The sample consisted of PBMCs or a T cell subset sorted from them (not recorded which). The receptor was derived from a man between 18 and 29 years old who had mild COVID-19 (a few samples of this study predate the infection). Cell type and time point are not known. The CDR3 loop is CASSRGDGPLTSNYGYTF. The CDR3 nucleotides read TGTGCCAGCAGCCGCGGAGACGGTCCGCTTACCTCTAACTATGGCTACACCTTC.